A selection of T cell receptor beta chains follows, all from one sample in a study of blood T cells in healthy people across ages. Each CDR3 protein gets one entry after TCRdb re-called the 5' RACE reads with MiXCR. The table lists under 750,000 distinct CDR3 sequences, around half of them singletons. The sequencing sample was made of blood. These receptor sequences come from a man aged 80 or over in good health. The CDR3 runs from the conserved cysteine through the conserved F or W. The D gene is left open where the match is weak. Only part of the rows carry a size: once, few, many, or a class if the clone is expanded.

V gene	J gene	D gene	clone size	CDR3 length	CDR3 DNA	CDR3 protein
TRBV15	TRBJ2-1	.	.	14	TGTGCCACCACCCCCGTGGACAGAAACAATGAGCAGTTCTTC	CATTPVDRNNEQFF
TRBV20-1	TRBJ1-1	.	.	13	TGCAGTGCTAGGAACAGGGTGAACACTGAAGCTTTCTTT	CSARNRVNTEAFF
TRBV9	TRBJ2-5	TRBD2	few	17	TGTGCCAGCAGCGTAGGGGAGACTAGCGGGGTACAAGAGACCCAGTACTTC	CASSVGETSGVQETQYF
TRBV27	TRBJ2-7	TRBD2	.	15	TGTGTCAGCAGCCTAAGCGGGGGCCGGATCTACGAGCAGTACTTC	CVSSLSGGRIYEQYF
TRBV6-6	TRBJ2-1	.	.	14	TGTGCCAGCAGTGGGAGACAGATCCAAGAGACCCAGTTCTTC	CASSGRQIQETQFF
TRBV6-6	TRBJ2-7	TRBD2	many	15	TGTGCCACCTCCGGGGGCGGGGGGCCAACCTACGAGCAGTACTTC	CATSGGGGPTYEQYF
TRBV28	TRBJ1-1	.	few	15	TGTGCCAGCAGTTTACCCTCCAGTTATTCTGGAAAAGCTTTCTTT	CASSLPSSYSGKAFF
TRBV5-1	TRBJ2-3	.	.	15	TGCGCCAGCAGCTTGTCCCCCCAGGCGGCAGATACGCAGTATTTT	CASSLSPQAADTQYF
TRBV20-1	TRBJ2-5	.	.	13	TGCAGTGCCATACCGAGTCTCAGAGAGACCCAGTACTTC	CSAIPSLRETQYF
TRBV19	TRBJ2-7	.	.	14	TGTGCCAGTAGTATCGCGAAAGGCCCCTACGAGCAGTACTTC	CASSIAKGPYEQYF
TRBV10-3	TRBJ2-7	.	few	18	TGTGCCATCACTAACCCCCATTCGGACAGACCAGACCACTACGAGCAGTACTTC	CAITNPHSDRPDHYEQYF
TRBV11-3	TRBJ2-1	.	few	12	TGTGCCAGCAGCTCGGCGCACAATGAGCAGTTCTTC	CASSSAHNEQFF
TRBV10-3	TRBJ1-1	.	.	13	TGTGCCACCAGCACCGCCGGTAACACTGAAGCTTTCTTT	CATSTAGNTEAFF
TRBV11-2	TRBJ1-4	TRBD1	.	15	TGTGCCAGCAGCTCAACAAGGGGGCTTGGTGAAAAACTGTTTTTT	CASSSTRGLGEKLFF
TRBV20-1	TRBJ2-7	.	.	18	TGCAGTGCTAGAGGACGACCCGGTAGGGGGTTCCTCTCCTACGAGCAGTACTTC	CSARGRPGRGFLSYEQYF
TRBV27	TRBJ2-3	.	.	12	TGTGCCAGCAGTTTGAGGGCGGCTACGCAGTATTTT	CASSLRAATQYF
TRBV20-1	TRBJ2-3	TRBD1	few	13	TGCAGTGCTAGAGTGACAGGGACAGATACGCAGTATTTT	CSARVTGTDTQYF
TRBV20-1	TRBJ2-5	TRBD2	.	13	TGCAGCGGGACTAGCGGGGGGGAAGAGACCCAGTACTTC	CSGTSGGEETQYF
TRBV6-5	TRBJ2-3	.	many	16	TGTGCCAGCAGTTACTCGATCACAGGGAGCACAGATACGCAGTATTTT	CASSYSITGSTDTQYF
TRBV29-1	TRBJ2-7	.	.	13	TGCAGCGTTGGGGCTCGAAGCTCCTACGAGCAGTACTTC	CSVGARSSYEQYF
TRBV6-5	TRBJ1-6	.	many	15	TGTGCCAGCAGTTGGGCGATTGGGGATAATTCACCCCTCCACTTT	CASSWAIGDNSPLHF
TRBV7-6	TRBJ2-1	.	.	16	TGTGCCAGCAGCCCAGGAGCGGACAGCTCCTACAATGAGCAGTTCTTC	CASSPGADSSYNEQFF
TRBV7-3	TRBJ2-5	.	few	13	TGTGCCAGCAGCTTAATCGTGCGGGAGACCCAGTACTTC	CASSLIVRETQYF
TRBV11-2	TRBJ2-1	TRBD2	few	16	TGTGCCAGCAGCTCAGGACTAGCGGCACCCTACAATGAGCAGTTCTTC	CASSSGLAAPYNEQFF
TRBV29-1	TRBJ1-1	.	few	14	TGCAGCGTTGCTAGGACATCCCTGAACACTGAAGCTTTCTTT	CSVARTSLNTEAFF
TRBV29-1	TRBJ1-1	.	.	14	TGCAGCGCTAAGACCCTCCCCTGGGGCACTGAAGCTTTCTTT	CSAKTLPWGTEAFF
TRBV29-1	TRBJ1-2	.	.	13	TGCAGCGTTCAGGGGTCTTTTTCTAGCGGCTACACCTTC	CSVQGSFSSGYTF
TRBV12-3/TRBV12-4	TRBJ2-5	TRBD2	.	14	TGTGCCACCAGGACTAGCGGGGAAAAGTCGGCCCAGTACTTC	CATRTSGEKSAQYF
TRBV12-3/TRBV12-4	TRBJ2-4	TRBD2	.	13	TGTGCCAGCAGCCGTAGCGGGGGTACCATTCAGTACTTC	CASSRSGGTIQYF
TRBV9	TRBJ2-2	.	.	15	TGTGCCAGCAGCGTAGCTACCCTCGCCACCGGGGAGCTGTTTTTT	CASSVATLATGELFF
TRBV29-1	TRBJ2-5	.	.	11	TGCAGCGCGTCAAAAAACAATGAGCAGTACTTC	CSASKNNEQYF
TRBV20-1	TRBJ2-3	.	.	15	TGCAGTGCTAGTCTCGCGGGATACAGCACAGATACGCAGTATTTT	CSASLAGYSTDTQYF
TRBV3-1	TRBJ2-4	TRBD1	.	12	TGTGCCAGCAGCCCGAGGGGGCAGCCGCAGTACTTC	CASSPRGQPQYF
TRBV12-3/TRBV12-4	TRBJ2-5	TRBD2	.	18	TGTGCCAGCAGTTCGACTAGCGGGGGACTCCTTTCTGGAGAGACCCAGTACTTC	CASSSTSGGLLSGETQYF
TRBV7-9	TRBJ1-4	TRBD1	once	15	TGTGCCAGCAGCGGAGAGACAGGGAGGACGGGAAAACTGTTTTTT	CASSGETGRTGKLFF
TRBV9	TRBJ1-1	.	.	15	TGTGCCAGCAGCGTAGAGGGGCAGGGGAACACTGAAGCTTTCTTT	CASSVEGQGNTEAFF
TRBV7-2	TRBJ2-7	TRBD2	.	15	TGTGCCAGCAGCCCAGCGGGAGCCAGCATCTACGAGCAGTACTTC	CASSPAGASIYEQYF
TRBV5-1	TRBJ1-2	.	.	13	TGCGCCAGCAGCCCACAGGGAGGATCTGGCTACACCTTC	CASSPQGGSGYTF
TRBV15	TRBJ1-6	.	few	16	TGTGCCACCAGGACGAGCGGGAAGTCCTATAATTCACCCCTCCACTTT	CATRTSGKSYNSPLHF
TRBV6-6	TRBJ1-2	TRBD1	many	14	TGTGCCAGCAGCTTAGTGGACAGGGTACATGGCTACACCTTC	CASSLVDRVHGYTF
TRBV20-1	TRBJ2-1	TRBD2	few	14	TGCAGTGCTAGGAGCGGGGGGGCTGGGGATGAGCAGTTCTTC	CSARSGGAGDEQFF
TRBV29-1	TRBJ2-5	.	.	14	TGCAGCGTTGCGGTACAGGGTAATCAAGAGACCCAGTACTTC	CSVAVQGNQETQYF
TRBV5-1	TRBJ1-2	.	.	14	TGCGCCAGCAGCTTGGAGGATTCAGGGGATGGCTACACCTTC	CASSLEDSGDGYTF
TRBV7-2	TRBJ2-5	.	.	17	TGTGCCAGCAGACGGTGGAAGGACCCGACACAACAAGAGACCCAGTACTTC	CASRRWKDPTQQETQYF
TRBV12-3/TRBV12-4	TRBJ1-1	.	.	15	TGTGCCAGCAGCCCATACCGGGAGGCGGGAACTGAAGCTTTCTTT	CASSPYREAGTEAFF
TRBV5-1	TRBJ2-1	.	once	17	TGCGCCAGCAGCTTGGGACCCGGGACACTATCACAAGAGACCCAGTTCTTC	CASSLGPGTLSQETQFF
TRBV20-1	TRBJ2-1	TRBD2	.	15	TGCAGTGCTAGCCCACTAGCGACGAGCTACAATGAGCAGTTCTTC	CSASPLATSYNEQFF
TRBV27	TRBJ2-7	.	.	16	TGTGCCAGCAGTTTATCGGCAGGAAGGAACATCTACGAGCAGTACTTC	CASSLSAGRNIYEQYF
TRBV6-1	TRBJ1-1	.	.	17	TGTGCCAGCAGTGCCTTTCCTCCAGGGAAGAGGAACACTGAAGCTTTCTTT	CASSAFPPGKRNTEAFF
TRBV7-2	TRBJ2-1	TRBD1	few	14	TGTGCCGTAGCAGGCAGGGGGACCTACAATGAGCAGTTCTTC	CAVAGRGTYNEQFF
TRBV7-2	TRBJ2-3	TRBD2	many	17	TGTGCCAGCAGCTTAGAAGGGCTAGCGGGGGGCAGTGATACGCAGTATTTT	CASSLEGLAGGSDTQYF
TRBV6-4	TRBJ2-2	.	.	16	TGTGCCAGCAGTGTTGAGGGACAAAGCCCCTCCGGGGAGCTGTTTTTT	CASSVEGQSPSGELFF
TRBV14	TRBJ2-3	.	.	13	TGTGCCAGCAACCCGGACTACTCAGATACGCAGTATTTT	CASNPDYSDTQYF